These 25 T cell receptor beta chains came from one sample sequenced in a study of cytomegalovirus exposure and HLA in healthy donors. Using immunoSEQ multiplex PCR, the repertoire was profiled, and TCRdb retains in-frame clones only, with some absent. Seen here are under 200,000 clones, around 96% observed once, and the top ten hold 0.8% to 0.95%. Sequenced material: PBMCs. These receptors were taken from a woman aged 18-29 years in good health and CMV-seronegative.

The chain has TRBV6-5 and TRBJ1-4, with TRBD1 identical over 7 bases. With 5 bases clipped from V and 10 bases from J, the junction kept 13 bases outside the gene matches. The germline V gene has CDR1 MNHEY and CDR2 SVGAGI. This CDR3 is 15 amino acids long. In nucleotides, the CDR3 is TGTGCCAGCAGTCCGGGGACAGTCCGGTTCGCAAAACTGTTTTTT. Translated: CASSPGTVRFAKLFF.

V and J are TRBV7-2 and TRBJ1-1; TRBD1 might be the D (6 bases). Germline V lookup: CDR1 SGHTA, CDR2 FQGNSA. CDR3 length: 16 amino acids. V was pared by 5 bases and J by 1 base, with 17 bases between. This CDR3 is CASSRQGGGANTEAFF. CDR3 sequence (DNA): TGTGCCAGCAGCCGTCAAGGGGGGGGCGCGAACACTGAAGCTTTCTTT.

This rearrangement joins TRBV19 to TRBJ1-2; a possible D gene is TRBD1 (5 bases). The CDR3 sequence is 12 residues long. Germline V lookup: CDR1 LNHDA, CDR2 SQIVND (reference sequence). The V and J ends lost 5 bases and 8 bases respectively, with 12 bases between them. CDR3 sequence reads: CASSQDIQGYTF. The CDR3 DNA reads as TGTGCCAGTAGTCAGGACATTCAGGGCTACACCTTC. The full variable domain, with the rest looked up from reference TRBV19 and TRBJ1-2, is DGGITQSPKYLFRKEGQNVTLSCEQNLNHDAMYWYRQDPGQGLRLIYYSQIVNDFQKGDIAEGYSVSREKKESFPLTVTSAQKNPTAFYLCASSQDIQGYTFGSGTRLTVV.

V and J are TRBV7-2 and TRBJ2-5; weak D call: TRBD2 (6 bases). This CDR3 is 14 amino acids long. Germline V gene data show CDR1 as SGHTA and CDR2 as FQGNSA. V shed 1 base and J shed 5 bases, with 11 bases lying between them. Written as DNA, the CDR3 is TGTGCCAGCAGCTTAGTCGGGGGTTGGGAGACCCAGTACTTC. Encoded protein: CASSLVGGWETQYF.

The CDR3 is CASSLAGGADTQYF. The DNA of the CDR3 is TGTGCCAGCAGTCTAGCGGGGGGAGCAGATACGCAGTATTTT. The V gene is TRBV25-1, the J gene TRBJ2-3; 11 bases align to TRBD2. Germline CDR1 MGHDK, CDR2 SYGVNS. Losses at the gene ends were 5 bases for V and 4 bases for J; bases not matched to a gene: 2. This CDR3 region has 14 residues.

The V gene is TRBV6-1, the J gene TRBJ2-3; no clear D gene. Germline V gene sequence: CDR1 MNHNS, CDR2 SASEGT. The V end lost 5 bases, the J end lost 0 bases, and 9 bases lay between the germline ends. The CDR3 runs to 14 residues. The CDR3 region is CASSFAGSTDTQYF. The DNA for the CDR3 is TGTGCCAGCAGTTTCGCAGGAAGCACAGATACGCAGTATTTT.

This rearrangement joins TRBV7-9 to TRBJ1-1, with 7 bases lining up with TRBD1. This CDR3 is 14 amino acids long. Germline V gene sequence: CDR1 SEHNR, CDR2 FQNEAQ (reference sequence). Losses at the gene ends were 5 bases for V and 2 bases for J; bases not matched to a gene: 5. Written as DNA, the CDR3 is TGTGCCAGCAGCCTTCGGACAGGAAACACTGAAGCTTTCTTT. It codes for CASSLRTGNTEAFF.

This chain joins TRBV14 and TRBJ2-1, with 12 nucleotides matching TRBD2. The V gene end was trimmed by 3 bases and the J gene end by 7 bases; junction bases not matched to a gene: 4. Germline CDR1 reads SGHDN; CDR2 reads FVKESK. This CDR3 has 15 residues. The CDR3 region has the DNA TGTGCCAGCAGCCAGACTAGCGGGGGCTGGAATGAGCAGTTCTTC. Protein sequence: CASSQTSGGWNEQFF.

The CDR3 here is CASYRYSGANVLTF. CDR3 bases: TGTGCCAGTTACCGGTACTCTGGGGCCAACGTCCTGACTTTC. The chain recombines TRBV6-1 with TRBJ2-6; D remains ambiguous. Germline V lookup: CDR1 MNHNS, CDR2 SASEGT. V was cut by 9 bases and J by 0 bases, with 9 bases left in between. The CDR3 runs to 14 residues.

This clone was counted at least ten times. J is TRBJ1-2 and V is TRBV11-3, with D perhaps TRBD1 (6 bases). This CDR3 comprises 14 residues. V was cut by 0 bases and J by 7 bases, with 12 bases left in between. Germline CDR1 SGHNT, CDR2 YENEEA. The CDR3 region is CASSLDGQGLGYTF. The DNA of the CDR3 is TGTGCCAGCAGCTTAGATGGGCAGGGGCTTGGCTACACCTTC.

The chain couples TRBV4-2 to TRBJ2-7; 9 positions agree with TRBD2. CDR1 LGHNA and CDR2 YNFKEQ come from the germline V gene. V dropped 1 base and J dropped 3; count of bases not matched to a gene: 4. This CDR3 comprises 15 residues. The CDR3 sequence: CASSQVGTSNYEQYF. In DNA form, the CDR3 reads TGTGCCAGCAGCCAAGTTGGGACTAGCAACTACGAGCAGTACTTC.

The CDR3 DNA follows: TGCGCCAGCAGCCACGGCCAGGGGAGCACTGAAGCTTTCTTT. It is translated as CASSHGQGSTEAFF. The V gene is TRBV4-1, the J gene TRBJ1-1, with D possibly being TRBD1 (6 bases). From germline, CDR1 is MGHRA and CDR2 YSYEKL. The length of the CDR3 is 14 residues. Trimming stripped 3 bases from V and 4 bases from J, with 12 bases between.

In this sample, this clone turned up once. The V call is TRBV18, the J call TRBJ2-7, with 14 nucleotides matching TRBD2. The germline CDR1 and CDR2 sequences are KGHSH and LQKENI. This CDR3 comprises 18 residues. Trimming at V came to 3 bases and at J to 3 bases, leaving 10 bases not matched to a gene. This CDR3 is CASSPRGLAGALDYEQYF. DNA for the CDR3: TGTGCCAGCTCACCTAGGGGACTAGCGGGGGCTCTAGACTACGAGCAGTACTTC.

V usage is TRBV5-4 and J usage is TRBJ2-4; maybe TRBD2 (6 bases). The CDR3 contains 16 residues. V was shortened by 2 bases and J by 7 bases, with 19 bases between the two germline ends. Germline assignment: CDR1 SGHNT and CDR2 YYREEE (reference sequence). The CDR3: CASSLSPRAGKNIQYF. Written as DNA, the CDR3 is TGTGCCAGCAGCTTATCCCCCAGGGCGGGGAAGAACATTCAGTACTTC.

The count of this clone is one. The rearrangement uses TRBV14 and TRBJ2-5; 9 positions match TRBD2. From germline, CDR1 is SGHDN and CDR2 FVKESK. The length of the CDR3 is 17 residues. V gave up 2 bases and J gave up 3 bases; unmatched junction bases: 10. CDR3 in DNA: TGTGCCAGCAGCCAAAGCCCTACCTGGACTAGCGAAGAGACCCAGTACTTC. Protein: CASSQSPTWTSEETQYF.

The chain combines TRBV19 with TRBJ1-2, with 11 bases identical to TRBD1. CDR1 is LNHDA, CDR2 SQIVND, per germline (reference sequence). The V gene end was trimmed by 3 bases and the J gene end by 3 bases; junction bases not matched to a gene: 6. The CDR3 is 16 residues long. CDR3 protein: CASSIGLGQGDYGYTF. CDR3 DNA: TGTGCCAGTAGTATTGGGCTGGGACAGGGGGACTATGGCTACACCTTC.

The chain couples TRBV7-9 to TRBJ2-7; D is perhaps TRBD1 (6 bases). Trimming stripped 6 bases from V and 4 bases from J, with 10 bases between. CDR3 length: 12 amino acids. The germline CDR1 and CDR2 sequences are SEHNR and FQNEAQ (reference sequence). The CDR3 reads CASSYGQYEQYF. The CDR3 region has the DNA TGTGCCAGCAGTTACGGACAGTACGAGCAGTACTTC.

The chain couples TRBV10-3 to TRBJ2-7, with 9 bases matching TRBD1. The CDR3 contains 15 residues. After removal of 7 bases from V and 6 bases from J, the junction contained 13 bases not matched to a gene. In germline, CDR1 is ENHRY, CDR2 SYGVKD. For the CDR3, the DNA is TGTGCCATCAACCACGGACAGGGGCCCCTGGGCGAGCAGTACTTC. Amino acids: CAINHGQGPLGEQYF.

Here the CDR3 reads CASSLFSGGSYNEQFF. The CDR3 bases are TGTGCCAGCAGCTTATTTAGCGGGGGCTCCTACAATGAGCAGTTCTTC. V usage is TRBV11-3 and J usage is TRBJ2-1; TRBD2 matches at 9 bases. CDR3 length equals 16 residues. Germline V gene data show CDR1 as SGHNT and CDR2 as YENEEA. Losses at the gene ends were 2 bases for V and 0 bases for J; bases not matched to a gene: 2.

This chain connects TRBV5-1 to TRBJ2-7, with 11 bases fitting TRBD2. Germline V gives CDR1 SGHRS, CDR2 YFSETQ. The CDR3 consists of 16 residues. Germline trimming cut 4 bases from V and 2 bases from J; bases unmatched to any gene: 8. The CDR3 DNA reads TGCGCCAGCAGCCCCACGGGGACTAGCGGAACCTACGAGCAGTACTTC. Encoded protein: CASSPTGTSGTYEQYF.

This clone appeared a few times. The V and J genes are TRBV5-1 and TRBJ2-5, with D perhaps matching TRBD1 (6 bases). Germline CDR1 reads SGHRS; CDR2 reads YFSETQ. Trimming took 5 bases from V and 5 from J, leaving 16 bases between them. The CDR3 loop spans 14 amino acids. The CDR3 loop is CASSDHRDGETQYF. The CDR3 nucleotides are TGCGCCAGCAGTGATCACAGGGATGGGGAGACCCAGTACTTC.

V gene TRBV4-1 combines with J gene TRBJ2-2; D call uncertain. The germline V gene has CDR1 MGHRA and CDR2 YSYEKL. V dropped 7 bases and J dropped 5 bases, with 11 bases sitting between them. CDR3 length: 13 residues. CDR3 sequence (DNA): TGCGCCAGCACCCGTATCGGTACCGGGGAGCTGTTTTTT. Its protein is CASTRIGTGELFF.

The chain links TRBV5-6 to TRBJ2-7; no clear D gene. The V gene lost 3 bases and the J gene lost 3 bases, with 4 bases spanning the gap. The CDR3 is 11 amino acids. CDR1 is SGHDT and CDR2 is YYEEEE in the germline V gene. CDR3 residues: CASSSNYEQYF. CDR3 nucleotides: TGTGCCAGCAGCTCCAACTACGAGCAGTACTTC. Full variable domain (outside the CDR3, taken from reference TRBV5-6 and TRBJ2-7): DAGVTQSPTHLIKTRGQQVTLRCSPKSGHDTVSWYQQALGQGPQFIFQYYEEEERQRGNFPDRFSGHQFPNYSSELNVNALLLGDSALYLCASSSNYEQYFGPGTRLTVT.

The chain recombines TRBV7-2 with TRBJ2-5, with 8 bases fitting TRBD2. CDR3 size: 15 residues. The V and J ends lost 5 bases and 1 base, in that order; junction bases with no gene match: 6. Germline V CDR1 and CDR2: SGHTA, FQGNSA. CDR3 region: CASSPGGVPQETQYF. Written as DNA, the CDR3 is TGTGCCAGCAGCCCCGGGGGGGTCCCCCAAGAGACCCAGTACTTC.

The table lists this clone with a count of one. This chain uses TRBV15 with TRBJ2-7, with 9 bases aligning to TRBD2. J gave up 3 bases and V 1 base, and 7 bases lay outside the gene matches. Germline CDR1 and CDR2: LNHNV and YYDKDF (reference sequence). CDR3 length equals 16 residues. CDR3 bases: TGTGCCACCAGCAGAGCGGCGCGCGGGGGGGTCTACGAGCAGTACTTC. It codes for CATSRAARGGVYEQYF.